This entry lists 15 T cell receptor beta chains sequenced from one sample in a study of T cells expressing NK-cell markers. TCRdb re-called the 5' RACE reads, yielding one record per CDR3 amino acid sequence without DNA. Its listing shows about 160,000 distinct CDR3 sequences. Sequencing used blood T cells: a sorted CD56 or NKG2C T cell subset, CD4+ or CD8+ T cells, or bulk PBMC T cells (not recorded which). The source of these receptors is a man aged 18-70 years in good health.

The chain carries TRBV29-1 and TRBJ2-7; checking the TCRdb D call of TRBD1 is not possible without DNA. The CDR3 length is 14 residues. CDR1 is SQVTM, CDR2 ANQGSEA, per germline. This CDR3 is CSVGRGRRHYEQYF.

The chain employs TRBV29-1 and TRBJ1-2; TCRdb's assignment of TRBD1 cannot be checked, as there is no DNA. The CDR3 consists of 15 residues. Germline V lookup: CDR1 SQVTM, CDR2 ANQGSEA. This chain's CDR3 is CSPLKMGQGAYGYTF.

The chain couples TRBV10-3 to TRBJ1-6; lacking DNA, the TRBD1 call made by TCRdb goes unchecked. Germline assignment: CDR1 ENHRY and CDR2 SYGVKD. There are 13 residues in the CDR3. CDR3 protein: CAIQGGTASPLHF.

This chain's CDR3 is CASSPGNEKQETQYF. This sequence joins TRBV6-1 and TRBJ2-5; TCRdb proposes TRBD1, but this gene call is untestable without DNA. This CDR3 has 15 amino acids. The germline CDR1 and CDR2 sequences are MNHNS and SASEGT.

The rearrangement links TRBV7-2 to TRBJ1-6. The germline V gene has CDR1 SGHTA and CDR2 FQGNSA. This CDR3 comprises 17 residues. The CDR3 is CASSLRQGVSYNSPLHF.

This sequence joins TRBV3-1 and TRBJ1-2. Per germline, CDR1 LGHDT and CDR2 YNNKEL (reference sequence). The CDR3 length is 16 residues. CDR3 protein: CASSQLIQKGTSGYTF.

This sequence joins TRBV12-3 or TRBV12-4 and TRBJ1-2. CDR3 length equals 13 residues. The CDR3 reads CASSFGMGYGYTF.

The V gene is TRBV28, the J gene TRBJ2-3; the D gene TCRdb calls, TRBD2, cannot be checked with no DNA. Germline V lookup: CDR1 MDHEN, CDR2 SYDVKM. This CDR3 is built from 14 residues. CDR3 residues: CAISYRDGLDTQYF.

This chain joins TRBV15 and TRBJ1-4; TCRdb names TRBD1, which stays unverified in the absence of DNA. Germline V lookup: CDR1 LNHNV, CDR2 YYDKDF (reference sequence). The CDR3 loop spans 16 amino acids. CDR3 sequence reads: CATSRGETALNEKLFF.

This chain joins TRBV20-1 and TRBJ1-6; checking the TCRdb D call of TRBD1 is not possible without DNA. This CDR3 region has 16 residues. Germline CDR1 DFQATT, CDR2 SNEGSKA (reference sequence). The CDR3 spells CSARDKGPTDFSPLHF.

The rearrangement links TRBV18 to TRBJ2-1; the TCRdb call, TRBD1, lacks DNA for checking. Germline CDR1 reads KGHSH; CDR2 reads LQKENI. This CDR3 has 17 amino acids. The CDR3: CASSPIRRGGRDNEQFF.

The chain is built from TRBV18 and TRBJ1-1. This CDR3 is built from 12 residues. Germline V gene data show CDR1 as KGHSH and CDR2 as LQKENI. The CDR3 loop is CASSGSGAEAFF.

The chain links TRBV7-6 to TRBJ2-1; lacking DNA, the TRBD1 call made by TCRdb goes unchecked. In germline, CDR1 is SGHVS, CDR2 FNYEAQ. The CDR3 spans 16 residues. This CDR3 is CASSLVGGNPYNEQFF.

J is TRBJ1-5 and V is TRBV7-9; TCRdb proposes TRBD1, but this gene call is untestable without DNA. This CDR3 region has 17 residues. Germline CDR1 reads SEHNR; CDR2 reads FQNEAQ (reference sequence). CDR3 in amino acids: CASSLASTVYSNQPQHF.

The rearrangement uses TRBV25-1 and TRBJ1-4; there is no DNA to check the TCRdb D call of TRBD1. There are 15 residues in the CDR3. Germline V gene lookup returns CDR1 MGHDK and CDR2 SYGVNS. The CDR3 loop reads CASSEWKEAGGKLFF.